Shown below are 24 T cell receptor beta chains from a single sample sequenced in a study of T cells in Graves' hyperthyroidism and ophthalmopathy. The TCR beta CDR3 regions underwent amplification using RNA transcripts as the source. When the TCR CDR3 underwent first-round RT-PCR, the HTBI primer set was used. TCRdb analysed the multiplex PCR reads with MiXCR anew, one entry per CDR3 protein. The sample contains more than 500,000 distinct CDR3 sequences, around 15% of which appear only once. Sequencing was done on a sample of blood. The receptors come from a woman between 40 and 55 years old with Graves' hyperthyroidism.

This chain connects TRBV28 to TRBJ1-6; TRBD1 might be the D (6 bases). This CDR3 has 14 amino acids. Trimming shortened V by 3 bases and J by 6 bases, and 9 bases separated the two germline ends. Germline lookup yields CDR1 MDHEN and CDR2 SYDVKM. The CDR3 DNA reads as TGTGCCAGCAGTTTGGGACACTTTAATTCACCCCTCCACTTT. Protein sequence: CASSLGHFNSPLHF. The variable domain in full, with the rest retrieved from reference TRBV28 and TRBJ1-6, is DVKVTQSSRYLVKRTGEKVFLECVQDMDHENMFWYRQDPGLGLRLIYFSYDVKMKEKGDIPEGYSVSREKKERFSLILESASTNQTSMYLCASSLGHFNSPLHFGNGTRLTVT.

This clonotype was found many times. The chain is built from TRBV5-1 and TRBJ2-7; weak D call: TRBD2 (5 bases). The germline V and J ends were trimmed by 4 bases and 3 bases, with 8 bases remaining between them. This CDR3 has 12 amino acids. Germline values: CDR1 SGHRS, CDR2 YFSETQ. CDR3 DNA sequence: TGCGCCAGCAGCCCGGACTTCTACGAGCAGTACTTC. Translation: CASSPDFYEQYF.

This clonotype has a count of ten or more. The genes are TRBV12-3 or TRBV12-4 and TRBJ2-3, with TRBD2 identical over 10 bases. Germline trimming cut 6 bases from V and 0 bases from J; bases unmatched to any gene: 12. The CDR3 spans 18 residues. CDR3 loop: CASRPLGSGGQSTDTQYF. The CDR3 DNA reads TGTGCCAGCAGGCCCTTAGGTAGCGGGGGGCAGAGCACAGATACGCAGTATTTT.

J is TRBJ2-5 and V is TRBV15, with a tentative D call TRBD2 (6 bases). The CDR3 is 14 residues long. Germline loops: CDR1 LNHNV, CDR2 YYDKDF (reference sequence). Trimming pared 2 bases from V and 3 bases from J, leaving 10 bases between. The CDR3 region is CATSRRGLKETQYF. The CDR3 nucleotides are TGTGCCACCAGCAGAAGGGGACTGAAAGAGACCCAGTACTTC.

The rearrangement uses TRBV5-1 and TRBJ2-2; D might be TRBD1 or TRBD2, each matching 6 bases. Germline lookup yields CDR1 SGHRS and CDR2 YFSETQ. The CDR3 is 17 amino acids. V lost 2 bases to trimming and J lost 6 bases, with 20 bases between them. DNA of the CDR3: TGCGCCAGCAGCTTACCTTCGGGGGCCGGGTTGGCCGGGGAGCTGTTTTTT. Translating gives CASSLPSGAGLAGELFF.

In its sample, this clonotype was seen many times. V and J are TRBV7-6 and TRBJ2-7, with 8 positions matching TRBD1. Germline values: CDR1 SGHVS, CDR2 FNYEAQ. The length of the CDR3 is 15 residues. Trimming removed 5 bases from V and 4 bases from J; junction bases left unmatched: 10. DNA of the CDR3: TGTGCCAGCAGCCCAGCCCTCGGACAGGGTTACGAGCAGTACTTC. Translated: CASSPALGQGYEQYF.

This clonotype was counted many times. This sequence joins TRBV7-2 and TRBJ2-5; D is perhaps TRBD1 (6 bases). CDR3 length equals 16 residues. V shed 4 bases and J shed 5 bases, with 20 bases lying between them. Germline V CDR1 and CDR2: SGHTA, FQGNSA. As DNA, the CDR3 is TGTGCCAGCAGCTCACCCTTCCGGGACATTCACGAGACCCAGTACTTC. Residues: CASSSPFRDIHETQYF.

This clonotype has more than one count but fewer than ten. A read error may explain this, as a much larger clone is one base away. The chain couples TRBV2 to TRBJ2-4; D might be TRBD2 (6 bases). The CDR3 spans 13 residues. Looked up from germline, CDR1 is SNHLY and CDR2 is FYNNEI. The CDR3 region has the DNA TGTGCCAGCAAGTTGGGAGGCAAAAACATTCGGTACTTC. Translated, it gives CASKLGGKNIRYF.

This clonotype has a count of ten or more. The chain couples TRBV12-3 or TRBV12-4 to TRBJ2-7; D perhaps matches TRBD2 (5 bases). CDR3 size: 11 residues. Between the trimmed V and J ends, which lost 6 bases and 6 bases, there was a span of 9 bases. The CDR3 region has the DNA TGTGCCAGCAGGGGAGAGGCCGAGCAGTACTTC. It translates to CASRGEAEQYF.

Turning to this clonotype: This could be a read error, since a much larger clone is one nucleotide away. CDR3 in amino acids: CSATLTTSAGRHNEQFF. CDR3 DNA: TGCAGTGCTACGTTAACCACCTCGGCGGGAAGGCACAATGAGCAGTTCTTC. The chain joins TRBV20-1 to TRBJ2-1, with D possibly matching TRBD2 (6 bases). The V gene's germline CDR1 is DFQATT and CDR2 SNEGSKA (reference sequence). With 4 bases removed from V and 5 bases from J, the gap between germline ends came to 24 bases. The CDR3 is made up of 17 amino acids.

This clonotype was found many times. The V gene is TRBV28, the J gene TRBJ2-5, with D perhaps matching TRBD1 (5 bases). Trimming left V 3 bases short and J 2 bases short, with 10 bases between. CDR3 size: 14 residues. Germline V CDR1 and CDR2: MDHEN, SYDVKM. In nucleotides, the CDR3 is TGTGCCAGCAGTTTGACAGATTTACAAGAGACCCAGTACTTC. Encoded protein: CASSLTDLQETQYF.

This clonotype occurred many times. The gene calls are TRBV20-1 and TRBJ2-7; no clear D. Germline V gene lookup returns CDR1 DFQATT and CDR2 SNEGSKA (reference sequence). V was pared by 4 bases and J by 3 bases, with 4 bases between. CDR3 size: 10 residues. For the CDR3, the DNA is TGCAGTGCTAAACTCTACGAGCAGTACTTC. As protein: CSAKLYEQYF.

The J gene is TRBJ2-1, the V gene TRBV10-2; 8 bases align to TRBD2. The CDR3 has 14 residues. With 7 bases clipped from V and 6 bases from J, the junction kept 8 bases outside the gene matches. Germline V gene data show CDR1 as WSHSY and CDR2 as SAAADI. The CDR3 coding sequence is TGCGCCAGCACCGGCAGCGGGAGTATCAATGAGCAGTTCTTC. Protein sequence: CASTGSGSINEQFF.

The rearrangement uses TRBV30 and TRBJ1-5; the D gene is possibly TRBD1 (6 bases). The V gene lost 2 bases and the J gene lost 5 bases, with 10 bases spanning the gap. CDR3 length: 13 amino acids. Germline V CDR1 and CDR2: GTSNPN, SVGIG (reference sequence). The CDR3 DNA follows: TGTGCCTGGAGTTCGGGGGGCGATCAGCCCCAGCATTTT. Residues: CAWSSGGDQPQHF.

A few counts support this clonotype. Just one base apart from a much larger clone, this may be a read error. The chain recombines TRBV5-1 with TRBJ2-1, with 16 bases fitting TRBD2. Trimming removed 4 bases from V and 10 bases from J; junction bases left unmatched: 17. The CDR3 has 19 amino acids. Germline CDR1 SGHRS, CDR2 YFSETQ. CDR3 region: CASSGTGLAGGRTPMEQFF. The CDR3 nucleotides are TGCGCCAGCAGCGGGACGGGACTAGCGGGAGGGCGAACCCCAATGGAGCAGTTCTTC.

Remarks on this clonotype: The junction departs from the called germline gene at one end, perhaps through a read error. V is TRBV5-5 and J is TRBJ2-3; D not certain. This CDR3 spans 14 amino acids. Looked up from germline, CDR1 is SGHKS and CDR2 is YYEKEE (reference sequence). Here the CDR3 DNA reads TGTGCCGGCAGCTTGTTGCCCAGCACAGATACGCAGTATTTT. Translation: CAGSLLPSTDTQYF.

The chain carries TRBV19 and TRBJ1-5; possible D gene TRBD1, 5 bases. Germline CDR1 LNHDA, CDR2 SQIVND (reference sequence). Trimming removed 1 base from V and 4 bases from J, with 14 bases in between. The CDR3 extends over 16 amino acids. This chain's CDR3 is CASSIGGVGRNQPQHF. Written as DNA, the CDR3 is TGTGCCAGTAGTATAGGAGGGGTGGGGCGGAATCAGCCCCAGCATTTT.

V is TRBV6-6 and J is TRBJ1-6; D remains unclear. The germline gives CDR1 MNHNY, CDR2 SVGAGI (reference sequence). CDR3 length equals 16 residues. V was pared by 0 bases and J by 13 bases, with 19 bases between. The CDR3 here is CASSYSWRASTGPLHF. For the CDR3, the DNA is TGTGCCAGCAGTTACTCTTGGAGGGCGAGTACGGGGCCCCTCCACTTT.

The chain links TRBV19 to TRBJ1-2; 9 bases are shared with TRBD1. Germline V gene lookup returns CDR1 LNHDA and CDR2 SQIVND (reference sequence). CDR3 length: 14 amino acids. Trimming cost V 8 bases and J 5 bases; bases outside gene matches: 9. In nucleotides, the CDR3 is TGTGCCAGTGAATCCGGGACAGGGATGTATGGCTACACCTTC. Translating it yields CASESGTGMYGYTF. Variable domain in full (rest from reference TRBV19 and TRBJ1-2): DGGITQSPKYLFRKEGQNVTLSCEQNLNHDAMYWYRQDPGQGLRLIYYSQIVNDFQKGDIAEGYSVSREKKESFPLTVTSAQKNPTAFYLCASESGTGMYGYTFGSGTRLTVV.

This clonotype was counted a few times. CDR3 sequence (DNA): TGTGCCAGCACTGACAGGATGAGTGAAAAACTGTTTTTT. Residues: CASTDRMSEKLFF. The V call is TRBV25-1, the J call TRBJ1-4; the D gene is possibly TRBD1 (6 bases). The CDR3 loop spans 13 amino acids. V dropped 7 bases and J dropped 7 bases, with 13 bases sitting between them. Germline V lookup: CDR1 MGHDK, CDR2 SYGVNS.

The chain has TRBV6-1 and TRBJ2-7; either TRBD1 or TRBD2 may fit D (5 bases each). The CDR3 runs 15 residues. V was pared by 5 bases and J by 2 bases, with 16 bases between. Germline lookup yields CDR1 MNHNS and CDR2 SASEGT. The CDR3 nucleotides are TGTGCCAGCAGTTACGGGGCAGGAAGGCCCTACGAGCAGTACTTC. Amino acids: CASSYGAGRPYEQYF.

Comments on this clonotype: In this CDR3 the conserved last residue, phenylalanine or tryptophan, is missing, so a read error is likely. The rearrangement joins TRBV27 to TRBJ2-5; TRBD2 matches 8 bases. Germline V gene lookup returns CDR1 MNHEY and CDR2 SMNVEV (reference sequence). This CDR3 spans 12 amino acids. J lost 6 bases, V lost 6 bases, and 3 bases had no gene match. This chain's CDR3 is CASRGLDKTQYL. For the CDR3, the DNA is TGTGCCAGCAGGGGACTAGATAAGACCCAGTACCTC.

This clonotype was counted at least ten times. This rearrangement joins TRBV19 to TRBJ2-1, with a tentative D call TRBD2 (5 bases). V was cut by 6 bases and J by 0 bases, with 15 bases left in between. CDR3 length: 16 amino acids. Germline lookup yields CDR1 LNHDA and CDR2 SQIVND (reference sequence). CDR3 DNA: TGTGCCAGTAGCAATCCTAGCCTCTTCTCCTACAATGAGCAGTTCTTC. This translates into CASSNPSLFSYNEQFF. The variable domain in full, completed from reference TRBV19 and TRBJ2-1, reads DGGITQSPKYLFRKEGQNVTLSCEQNLNHDAMYWYRQDPGQGLRLIYYSQIVNDFQKGDIAEGYSVSREKKESFPLTVTSAQKNPTAFYLCASSNPSLFSYNEQFFGPGTRLTVL.

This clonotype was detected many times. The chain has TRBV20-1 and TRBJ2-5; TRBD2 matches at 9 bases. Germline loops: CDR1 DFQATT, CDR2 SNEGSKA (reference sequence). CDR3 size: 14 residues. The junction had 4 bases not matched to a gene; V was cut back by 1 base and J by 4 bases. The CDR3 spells CSARASAGGETQYF. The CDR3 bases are TGCAGTGCTAGAGCCTCAGCGGGGGGAGAGACCCAGTACTTC.